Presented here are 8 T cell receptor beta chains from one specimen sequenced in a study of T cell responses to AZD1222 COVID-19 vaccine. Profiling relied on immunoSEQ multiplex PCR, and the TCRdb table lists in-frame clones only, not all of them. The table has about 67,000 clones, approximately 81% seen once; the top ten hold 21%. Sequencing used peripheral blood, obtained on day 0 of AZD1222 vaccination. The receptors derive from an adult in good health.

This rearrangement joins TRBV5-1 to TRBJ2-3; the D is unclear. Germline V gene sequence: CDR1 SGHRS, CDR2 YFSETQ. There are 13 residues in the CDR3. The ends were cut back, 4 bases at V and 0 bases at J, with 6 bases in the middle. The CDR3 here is CASSPGSTDTQYF. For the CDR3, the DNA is TGCGCCAGCAGCCCCGGGAGCACAGATACGCAGTATTTT.

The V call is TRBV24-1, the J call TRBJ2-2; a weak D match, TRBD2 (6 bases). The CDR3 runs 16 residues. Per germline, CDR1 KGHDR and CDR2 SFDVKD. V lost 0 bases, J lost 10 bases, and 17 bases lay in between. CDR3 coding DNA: TGTGCCACCAGTGATTTGGGGGGGACCGGGGCGGCGGAGCTGTTTTTT. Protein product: CATSDLGGTGAAELFF.

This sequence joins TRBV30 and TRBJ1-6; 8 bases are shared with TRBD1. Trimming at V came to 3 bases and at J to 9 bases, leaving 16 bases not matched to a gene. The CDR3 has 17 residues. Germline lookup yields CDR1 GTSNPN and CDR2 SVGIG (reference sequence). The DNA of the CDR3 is TGTGCCTGGAGAGCGGACAGGGAGATTCAGTGGGTTTCACCCCTCCACTTT. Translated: CAWRADREIQWVSPLHF. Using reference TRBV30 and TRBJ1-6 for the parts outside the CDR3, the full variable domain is SQTIHQWPATLVQPVGSPLSLECTVEGTSNPNLYWYRQAAGRGLQLLFYSVGIGQISSEVPQNLSASRPQDRQFILSSKKLLLSDSGFYLCAWRADREIQWVSPLHFGNGTRLTVT.

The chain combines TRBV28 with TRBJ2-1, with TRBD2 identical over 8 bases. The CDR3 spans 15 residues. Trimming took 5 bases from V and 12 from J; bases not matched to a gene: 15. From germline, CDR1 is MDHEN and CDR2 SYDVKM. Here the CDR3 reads CASSRIPGRAGAQFF. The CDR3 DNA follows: TGTGCCAGCAGTAGAATCCCCGGGAGGGCGGGGGCGCAGTTCTTC.

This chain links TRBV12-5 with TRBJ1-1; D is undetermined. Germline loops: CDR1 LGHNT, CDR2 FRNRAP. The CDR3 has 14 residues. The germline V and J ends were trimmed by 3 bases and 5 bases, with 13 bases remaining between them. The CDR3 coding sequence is TGTGCTAGTGGTTTAGGTTTTGAAGGGACTGAAGCTTTCTTT. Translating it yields CASGLGFEGTEAFF.

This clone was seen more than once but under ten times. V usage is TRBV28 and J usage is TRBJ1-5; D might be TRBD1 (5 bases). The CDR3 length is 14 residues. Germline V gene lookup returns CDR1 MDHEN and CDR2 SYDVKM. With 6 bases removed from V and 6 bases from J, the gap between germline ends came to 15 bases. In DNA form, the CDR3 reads TGTGCCAGCAGCCCTACGGGGGGGGTTCAGCCCCAGCATTTT. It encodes CASSPTGGVQPQHF.

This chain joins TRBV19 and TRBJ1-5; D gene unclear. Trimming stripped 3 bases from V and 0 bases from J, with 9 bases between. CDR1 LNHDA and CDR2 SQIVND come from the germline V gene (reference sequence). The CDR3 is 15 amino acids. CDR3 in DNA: TGTGCCAGTAGTATCACAGAGTATAGCAATCAGCCCCAGCATTTT. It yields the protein CASSITEYSNQPQHF. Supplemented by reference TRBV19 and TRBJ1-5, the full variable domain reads DGGITQSPKYLFRKEGQNVTLSCEQNLNHDAMYWYRQDPGQGLRLIYYSQIVNDFQKGDIAEGYSVSREKKESFPLTVTSAQKNPTAFYLCASSITEYSNQPQHFGDGTRLSIL.

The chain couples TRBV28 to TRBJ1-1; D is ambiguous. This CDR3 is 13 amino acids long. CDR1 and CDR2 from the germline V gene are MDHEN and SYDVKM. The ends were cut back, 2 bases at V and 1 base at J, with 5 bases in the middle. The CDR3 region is CASSLPGNTEAFF. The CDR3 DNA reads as TGTGCCAGCAGTTTACCTGGGAACACTGAAGCTTTCTTT.